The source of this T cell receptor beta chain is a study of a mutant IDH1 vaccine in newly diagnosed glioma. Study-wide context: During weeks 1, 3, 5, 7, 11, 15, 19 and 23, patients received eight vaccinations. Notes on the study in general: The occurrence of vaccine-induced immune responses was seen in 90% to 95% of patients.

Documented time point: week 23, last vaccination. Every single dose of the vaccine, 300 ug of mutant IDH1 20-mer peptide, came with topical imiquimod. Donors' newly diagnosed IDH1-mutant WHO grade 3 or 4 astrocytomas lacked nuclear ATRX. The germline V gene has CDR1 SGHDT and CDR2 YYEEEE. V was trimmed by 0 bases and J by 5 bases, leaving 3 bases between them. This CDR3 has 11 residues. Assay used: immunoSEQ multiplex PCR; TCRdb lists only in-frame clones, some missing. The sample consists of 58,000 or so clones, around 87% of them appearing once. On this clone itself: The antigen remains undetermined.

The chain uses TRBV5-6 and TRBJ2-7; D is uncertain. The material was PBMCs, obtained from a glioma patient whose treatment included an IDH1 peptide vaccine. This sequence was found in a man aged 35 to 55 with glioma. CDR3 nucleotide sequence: TGTGCCAGCAGCTTGGGGCACGAGCAGTACTTC. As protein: CASSLGHEQYF.